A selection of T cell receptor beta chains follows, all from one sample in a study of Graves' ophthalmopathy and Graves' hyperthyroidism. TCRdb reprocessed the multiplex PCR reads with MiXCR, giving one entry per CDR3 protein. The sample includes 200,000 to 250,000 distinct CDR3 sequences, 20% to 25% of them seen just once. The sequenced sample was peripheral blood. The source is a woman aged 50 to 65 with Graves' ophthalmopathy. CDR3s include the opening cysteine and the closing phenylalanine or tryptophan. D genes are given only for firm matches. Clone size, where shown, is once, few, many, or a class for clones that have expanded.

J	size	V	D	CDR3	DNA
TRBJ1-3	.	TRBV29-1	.	CSVLYPPGAGNTIYF	TGCAGCGTCCTCTACCCCCCGGGTGCGGGAAACACCATATATTTT
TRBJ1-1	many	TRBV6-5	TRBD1	CASSYSDRAGGAFF	TGTGCCAGCAGTTACTCGGACAGGGCAGGTGGAGCTTTCTTT
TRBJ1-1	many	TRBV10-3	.	CAISETDTEAFF	TGTGCCATCAGTGAAACGGACACTGAAGCTTTCTTT
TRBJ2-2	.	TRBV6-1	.	CASSELVGETGELSF	TGTGCCAGCAGTGAGTTGGTAGGAGAGACCGGGGAGCTGTCTTTT
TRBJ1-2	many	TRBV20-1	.	CSARDRGQGLYGYTF	TGCAGTGCTAGAGATCGGGGGCAGGGATTATATGGCTACACCTTC
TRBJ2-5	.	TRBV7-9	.	CASIKGLGETQYF	TGTGCCAGCATAAAGGGGCTAGGAGAGACCCAGTACTTC
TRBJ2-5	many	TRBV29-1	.	CSVAELAYEETQYF	TGCAGCGTTGCGGAGCTAGCGTACGAAGAGACCCAGTACTTC
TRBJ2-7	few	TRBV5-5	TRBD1	CASSLNRDRRAYEQYF	TGTGCCAGCAGCTTGAACCGGGACAGGAGGGCCTACGAGCAGTACTTC
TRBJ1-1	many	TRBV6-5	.	CASSQGSVTEAFF	TGTGCCAGCAGCCAAGGGAGTGTCACTGAAGCTTTCTTT
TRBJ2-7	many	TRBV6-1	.	CASSEWREYSYEQYF	TGTGCCAGCAGTGAATGGCGGGAATACTCCTACGAGCAGTACTTC
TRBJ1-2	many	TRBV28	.	CASRDTGLFIYGYTF	TGTGCCAGCAGGGATACGGGGCTCTTCATTTATGGCTACACCTTC
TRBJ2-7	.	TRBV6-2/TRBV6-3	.	CASSYSQSSSEQYF	TGTGCCAGCAGTTACTCCCAGTCTTCGAGCGAGCAGTACTTC
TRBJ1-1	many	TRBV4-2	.	CASSITGAEAFF	TGTGCCAGCAGCATAACAGGCGCTGAAGCTTTCTTT
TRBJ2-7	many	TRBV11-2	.	CASSLTPGLAYEQYF	TGTGCCAGCAGCTTGACGCCCGGGTTGGCCTACGAGCAGTACTTC
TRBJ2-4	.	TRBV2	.	CASSFSARENIQYF	TGTGCCAGCAGCTTTTCGGCCAGGGAAAACATTCAGTACTTC
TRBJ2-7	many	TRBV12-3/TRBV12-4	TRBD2	CASSWGGEQYF	TGTGCCAGCAGTTGGGGGGGCGAGCAGTACTTC
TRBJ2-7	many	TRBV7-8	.	CASSWETGTIYEQYF	TGTGCCAGCAGCTGGGAAACCGGGACAATCTACGAGCAGTACTTC
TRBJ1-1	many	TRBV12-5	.	CASGLDTPLNTEAFF	TGTGCTAGTGGTTTGGACACCCCTTTGAACACTGAAGCTTTCTTT
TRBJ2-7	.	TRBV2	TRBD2	CASGSGRGYEQYF	TGTGCCAGCGGAAGCGGGAGGGGGTACGAGCAGTACTTC
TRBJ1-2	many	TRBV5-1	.	CASSLGMAVNYGYTF	TGCGCCAGCAGCTTGGGAATGGCGGTAAACTATGGCTACACCTTC
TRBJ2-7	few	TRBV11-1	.	CASSSDRQAPRRFYEQYF	TGTGCCAGCAGCTCCGACAGACAGGCCCCGCGGAGGTTCTACGAGCAGTACTTC
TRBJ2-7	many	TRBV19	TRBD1	CASSGGQGVIYEQYF	TGTGCCAGTAGTGGGGGACAGGGGGTTATCTACGAGCAGTACTTC
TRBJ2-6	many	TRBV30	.	CAWTEAGANVLTF	TGTGCCTGGACCGAAGCTGGGGCCAACGTCCTGACTTTC
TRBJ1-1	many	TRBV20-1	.	CSAWRDEAFF	TGCAGTGCTTGGAGGGATGAAGCTTTCTTT
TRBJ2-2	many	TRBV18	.	CASSAGLNTGELFF	TGTGCCAGCTCGGCTGGACTGAACACCGGGGAGCTGTTTTTT
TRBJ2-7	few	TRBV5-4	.	CASSLANPLDEQYF	TGTGCCAGCAGCTTGGCCAACCCCCTGGACGAGCAGTACTTC
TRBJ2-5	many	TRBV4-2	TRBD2	CASSQVVTSAGETQYF	TGTGCCAGCAGCCAAGTTGTGACTAGCGCAGGAGAGACCCAGTACTTC
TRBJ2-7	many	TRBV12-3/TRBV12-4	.	CASSLLGRSSYEQYF	TGTGCCAGCAGTTTACTGGGCCGCAGCTCCTACGAGCAGTACTTC
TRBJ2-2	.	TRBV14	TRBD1	CASSQDSDRVLTGELFF	TGTGCCAGCAGCCAAGATTCGGACAGGGTGTTGACCGGGGAGCTGTTTTTT
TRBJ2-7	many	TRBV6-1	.	CASDRTNEQYF	TGTGCCAGCGACCGGACGAACGAGCAGTACTTC
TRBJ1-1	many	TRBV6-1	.	CASRNGLNTEAFF	TGTGCCAGCAGGAACGGACTGAACACTGAAGCTTTCTTT
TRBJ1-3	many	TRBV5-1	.	CASSLEGFGNTIYF	TGCGCCAGCAGCTTGGAAGGGTTTGGAAACACCATATATTTT
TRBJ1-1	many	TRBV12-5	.	CASGLKQNTEAFF	TGTGCTAGTGGTTTGAAGCAGAACACTGAAGCTTTCTTT
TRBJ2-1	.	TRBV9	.	CASSGTLAKQFF	TGTGCCAGCAGCGGAACTCTAGCGAAGCAGTTCTTC
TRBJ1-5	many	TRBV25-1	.	CASREGGAGAQHF	TGTGCCAGCAGAGAGGGGGGGGCAGGCGCCCAGCATTTT
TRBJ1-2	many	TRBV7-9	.	CASSLDPTGYTF	TGTGCCAGCAGCTTAGATCCGACCGGCTACACCTTC
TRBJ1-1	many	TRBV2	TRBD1	CASTRGMNTEAFF	TGTGCCAGCACCAGGGGGATGAACACTGAAGCTTTCTTT
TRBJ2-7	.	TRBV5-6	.	CASSLAAGYGQYF	TGTGCCAGCAGCTTGGCCGCGGGATACGGGCAGTACTTC
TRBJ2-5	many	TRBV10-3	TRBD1	CAIAPQGVETQYF	TGTGCCATCGCCCCACAGGGGGTAGAGACCCAGTACTTC
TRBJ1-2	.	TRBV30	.	CAWKKPGVEGGYTF	TGTGCCTGGAAAAAGCCAGGGGTAGAGGGGGGCTACACCTTC
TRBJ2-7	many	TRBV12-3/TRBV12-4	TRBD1	CASRGTGTPYEQYF	TGTGCCAGCAGGGGGACAGGGACCCCCTACGAGCAGTACTTC
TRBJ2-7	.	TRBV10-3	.	CAISHSTGGKGNEQYF	TGTGCCATCAGCCATTCGACTGGGGGGAAGGGAAACGAGCAGTACTTC
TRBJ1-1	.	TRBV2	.	CASSLSIGARTEAFF	TGTGCCAGCTCCCTGAGTATTGGGGCTAGGACTGAAGCTTTCTTT
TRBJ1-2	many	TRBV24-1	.	CATSDSWGRDYGYTF	TGTGCCACCAGTGATTCCTGGGGGAGAGACTATGGCTACACCTTC
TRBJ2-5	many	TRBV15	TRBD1	CATSRGQGSQETQYF	TGTGCCACCAGCAGAGGACAGGGGAGCCAAGAGACCCAGTACTTC
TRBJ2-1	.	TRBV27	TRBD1	CASSGGTGWNEQFF	TGTGCCAGCAGTGGAGGGACAGGTTGGAATGAGCAGTTCTTC
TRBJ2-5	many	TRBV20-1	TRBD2	CSAFGLAGNEETQYF	TGCAGTGCCTTCGGACTAGCGGGGAATGAAGAGACCCAGTACTTC
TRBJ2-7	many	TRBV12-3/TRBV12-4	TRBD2	CASSPGLASYEQYF	TGTGCCAGCAGTCCGGGACTAGCCTCCTACGAGCAGTACTTC
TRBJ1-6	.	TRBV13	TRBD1	CASSGDRVSPLHF	TGTGCCAGCAGTGGGGACAGGGTTTCACCCCTCCACTTT
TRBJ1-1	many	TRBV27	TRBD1	CASRGTGGAGAFF	TGTGCCAGCAGGGGGACAGGGGGCGCGGGGGCTTTCTTT
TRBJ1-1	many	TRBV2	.	CASSSHLMNTEAFF	TGTGCCAGCTCCTCCCACCTCATGAACACTGAAGCTTTCTTT
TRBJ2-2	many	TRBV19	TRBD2	CASSPTSGSTGELFF	TGTGCCAGTAGTCCGACTAGCGGGAGCACCGGGGAGCTGTTTTTT
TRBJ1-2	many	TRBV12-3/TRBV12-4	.	CASSPPGANYGYTF	TGTGCCAGCAGTCCCCCAGGGGCTAACTATGGCTACACCTTC
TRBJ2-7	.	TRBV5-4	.	CASSPVGRDYEQYF	TGTGCCAGCAGTCCTGTCGGCAGGGACTACGAGCAGTACTTC
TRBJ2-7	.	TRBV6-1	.	CASSQDLGDPYEQYF	TGTGCCAGCAGCCAAGATCTCGGGGACCCCTACGAGCAGTACTTC
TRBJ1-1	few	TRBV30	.	CAWKGFGVGEAFF	TGTGCCTGGAAGGGGTTCGGGGTGGGTGAAGCTTTCTTT
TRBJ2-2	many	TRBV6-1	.	CASSVQNTGELFF	TGTGCCAGCAGTGTACAGAACACCGGGGAGCTGTTTTTT
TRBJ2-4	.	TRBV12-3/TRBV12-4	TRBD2	CASSETSGLKGLVQYF	TGTGCCAGCTCTGAGACTAGCGGGCTCAAGGGGTTAGTTCAGTACTTC